This T cell receptor (beta chain) was obtained from a study of early T cells in non-severe SARS-CoV-2 infection. The CDR3 loop spans 13 amino acids. Per the germline V gene, CDR1 is SGDLS and CDR2 is YYNGEE. Deletions cut 6 bases from V and 7 bases from J, with 16 bases between. General study points: The VDJdb matching leaned toward anti-spike CD8 responses and overlooked private and CD4 specificities.

This clonotype was found a few times. Its target is unknown. In the library, individual cDNA molecules carried attached unique molecular identifiers. MiXCR, run by TCRdb on the 5' RACE reads, gives a single entry per CDR3 protein. The sample records roughly 51,000 distinct CDR3 sequences, roughly 9.8% being singletons. This chain joins TRBV9 and TRBJ1-2; D is possibly TRBD1 (6 bases). The sample comprised whole blood. The receptor comes from an adult who was a healthcare worker with PCR-confirmed SARS-CoV-2 infection or an uninfected control (not recorded which). This CDR3 is CASTASGGFGYTF. DNA for the CDR3: TGTGCCAGCACCGCGAGTGGGGGCTTTGGCTACACCTTC.